The TCR beta chain under discussion was sequenced for a study of T-cell memory formation after mild COVID-19. Of note for this clonotype: The antigen is not known.

The germline V gene encodes CDR1 SGHVS and CDR2 FQNEAQ. After removal of 5 bases from V and 0 bases from J, the junction contained 6 bases not matched to a gene. The length of the CDR3 is 15 residues. Employing constant-segment primers, 5'RACE generated TCR alpha and TCR beta cDNA libraries bearing sample barcodes and UMIs. Each CDR3 protein gets one entry after TCRdb re-called the 5' RACE reads with MiXCR. The data show 450,000 or so distinct CDR3 sequences, with approximately 25% seen just once and around 13% held by the top ten. Study-level findings and limits: Prior to infection, memory already included some responding clones, suggesting cross-reactive memory joined. Later expanders leaned CD4+, whereas clones that contracted between day 15 and 85 were balanced CD4/CD8. Whether second-wave clones peaking at day 37 were SARS-CoV-2 specific went unconfirmed.

Sequenced sample: PBMCs or a T cell subset sorted from them (not recorded which). The sequence derives from an adult woman who had mild COVID-19 (a few samples of this study predate the infection). Cell type and time point are not known. The chain couples TRBV7-8 to TRBJ1-1, with 7 bases lining up with TRBD1. In nucleotides, the CDR3 is TGTGCCAGCAGCCCGGAGGGACAGATGAACACTGAAGCTTTCTTT. This encodes CASSPEGQMNTEAFF.